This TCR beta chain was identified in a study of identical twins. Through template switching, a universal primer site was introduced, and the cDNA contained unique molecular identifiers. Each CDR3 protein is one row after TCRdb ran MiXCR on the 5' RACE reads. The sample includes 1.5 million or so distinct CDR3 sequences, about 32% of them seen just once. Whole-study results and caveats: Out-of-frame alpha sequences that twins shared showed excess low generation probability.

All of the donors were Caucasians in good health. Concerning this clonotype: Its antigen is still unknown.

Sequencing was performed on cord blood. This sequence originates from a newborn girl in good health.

CDR3 sequence (DNA): TGTGCCACCCAAGGTCCAGGGCACGACGAGCAGTACTTC. This gives the protein CATQGPGHDEQYF. The V call is TRBV15, the J call TRBJ2-7; a possible D gene is TRBD1 (5 bases). CDR1 LNHNV and CDR2 YYDKDF come from the germline V gene (reference sequence). The V and J ends lost 8 bases and 5 bases respectively, with 16 bases between them. The CDR3 totals 13 residues. Based on the CDR3 plus reference TRBV15 and TRBJ2-7, the full variable domain is DAMVIQNPRYQVTQFGKPVTLSCSQTLNHNVMYWYQQKSSQAPKLLFHYYDKDFNNEADTPDNFQSRRPNTSFCFLDIRSPGLGDTAMYLCATQGPGHDEQYFGPGTRLTVT.